This T cell receptor beta chain was recovered during a study of T cells in Graves' hyperthyroidism and ophthalmopathy (dated by TCRdb to between 2018 and 2020). Background for the entire study: Peripheral blood was sampled at the time of initial diagnosis, prior to any treatment. TCR V-J signatures able to tell the groups apart were searched for in a discovery cohort of about a hundred patients, of whom around 42 had Graves' ophthalmopathy and about 55 had stable Graves' hyperthyroidism. Prospective prediction of ophthalmopathy was tested in an independent validation cohort consisting of roughly 19 hyperthyroidism patients and 15 to 17 patients who later progressed to ophthalmopathy. The roughly 90 discovery patients were divided at random into training and test sets in a 7:3 ratio. The study also compared thyroid tissue and blood T-cell repertoires from about six Graves' hyperthyroidism patients. Once sampling was done, hyperthyroidism patients were given methimazole at a starting dose of 30 mg daily, whereas ophthalmopathy patients were given high-dose intravenous methylprednisolone. TCR Vbeta CDR3 sequencing of roughly 140 peripheral blood samples (over 40 ophthalmopathy, approximately 80 hyperthyroidism and roughly 17 progressor patients) is reported in the paper. The paper's findings and limits, for the study overall: Blood samples also contained most of the expanded thyroid clonotypes (frequency above 0.001), which suggests that blood repertoires may reflect thyroid immune responses. No statistical method was used to fix the sample size in advance, and group allocation was not hidden from the investigators. Ophthalmopathy was separated from stable hyperthyroidism by a 13 V-J signature model, with approximately 86% sensitivity and approximately 81% specificity obtained in cross-validation and 80%/75% obtained in testing. In validation, the model predicted progression to ophthalmopathy a median of about 6.8 months before onset, with roughly 68% sensitivity and almost 75% specificity.

This clonotype was seen ten or more times. Which antigen it targets is not known. The record has no base qualities; no much larger clone is one base away. Stable Graves' hyperthyroidism was defined as the absence of progression to ophthalmopathy over 18 months of follow-up. The hyperthyroidism patients were between 18 and 65 years old and newly diagnosed, with a disease duration of less than 2 months. Patients with uncontrolled infections, other autoimmune diseases, pregnancy or lactation were excluded. Clinical symptoms, serum thyroxine and TRAb, thyroid ultrasound, and orbital computed tomography formed the basis for the diagnoses. Ficoll-Paque density gradient centrifugation was used to isolate PBMCs from about 10 ml of fresh peripheral blood. Total RNA was extracted using Trizol reagent, and RNA quality was assessed on an Agilent 2100 Bioanalyzer. The TCR beta CDR3 regions were amplified from the RNA transcripts. The first round of RT-PCR for the TCR CDR3 was performed with the HTBI primer set and the Qiagen OneStep RT-PCR kit. Libraries were constructed in a second round of multiplex PCR, after which size selection and purification were carried out. Sequencing of the libraries was done on an Illumina HiSeq2000 using paired-end 100 bp reads. The original pipeline was this. SOAPnuke was used to process the raw data, throwing out any read that contained adapters or uncalled bases, had a mean Phred below 15, or lacked an exact constant-primer or identifier match. High-quality paired reads were merged using COPE v1.2.5, and each unique nucleotide sequence was defined as a clonotype. MiTCR v1.1 was used to align clonotypes to the IMGT TRBV, TRBD and TRBJ reference segments. Analysis was restricted to V-J combinations with a frequency above 0.0001, which covered over 98% of repertoires. The TCS score was defined as the ratio of F50 (clonal expansion) to E x V (chaos), calculated using BLOSUM62-based TCRdist between CDR3 peptides within each V-J. Welch's t-statistics and random forest reduced just over 500 V-J features to around 14, which were used in a naive Bayes classifier (R e1071). The similarity between thyroid and blood repertoires was quantified using the Morisita-Horn index. TCRdb's own reprocessing of the public reads used fastp at Q25 and MiXCR and kept productive beta chains. One record per CDR3 amino acid sequence lists the most common genes and DNA. The V and J calls shown here were made by TCRdb, not taken from the authors' results. The sample contains hundreds of thousands of distinct CDR3 sequences, approximately 40% of them found a single time. Clones ranked in the top ten supply 8% to 9% of the sample.

Sequencing was carried out using blood. The TCR was taken from a man between 18 and 29 years old with Graves' hyperthyroidism.

The sequenced DNA: TGTGCCAGCAGCTTGACAGGGCGAGGTGGGGCCAACGTCCTGACTTTC. It is translated as CASSLTGRGGANVLTF. The V and J segments used are TRBV7-9 and TRBJ2-6, with 7 central nucleotides matching TRBD1. From the germline V gene (reference sequence), CDR1 is SEHNR and CDR2 is FQNEAQ. The V end gives up 3 bases and the J end 3 bases, leaving 5 bases in the junction not matched to a gene. The CDR3 covers 16 residues, taking in both the cysteine and the phenylalanine. Kept here is only the CDR3 DNA, which spans 48 bases and is read in frame from base 1.